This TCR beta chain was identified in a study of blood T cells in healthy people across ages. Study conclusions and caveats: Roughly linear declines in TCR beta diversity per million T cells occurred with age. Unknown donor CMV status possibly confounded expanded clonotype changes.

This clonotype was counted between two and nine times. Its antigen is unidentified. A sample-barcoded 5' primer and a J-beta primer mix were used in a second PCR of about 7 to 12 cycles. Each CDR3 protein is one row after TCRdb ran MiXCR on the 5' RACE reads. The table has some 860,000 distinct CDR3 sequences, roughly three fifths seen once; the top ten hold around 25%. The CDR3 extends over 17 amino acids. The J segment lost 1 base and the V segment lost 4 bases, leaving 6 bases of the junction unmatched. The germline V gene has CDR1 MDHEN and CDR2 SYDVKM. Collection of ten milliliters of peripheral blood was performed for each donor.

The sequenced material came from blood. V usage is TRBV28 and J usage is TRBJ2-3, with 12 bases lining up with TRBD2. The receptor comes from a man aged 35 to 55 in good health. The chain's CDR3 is CASSSGRLAGGTDTQYF. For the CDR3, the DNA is TGTGCCAGCAGTTCCGGCCGACTAGCGGGGGGCACAGATACGCAGTATTTT.